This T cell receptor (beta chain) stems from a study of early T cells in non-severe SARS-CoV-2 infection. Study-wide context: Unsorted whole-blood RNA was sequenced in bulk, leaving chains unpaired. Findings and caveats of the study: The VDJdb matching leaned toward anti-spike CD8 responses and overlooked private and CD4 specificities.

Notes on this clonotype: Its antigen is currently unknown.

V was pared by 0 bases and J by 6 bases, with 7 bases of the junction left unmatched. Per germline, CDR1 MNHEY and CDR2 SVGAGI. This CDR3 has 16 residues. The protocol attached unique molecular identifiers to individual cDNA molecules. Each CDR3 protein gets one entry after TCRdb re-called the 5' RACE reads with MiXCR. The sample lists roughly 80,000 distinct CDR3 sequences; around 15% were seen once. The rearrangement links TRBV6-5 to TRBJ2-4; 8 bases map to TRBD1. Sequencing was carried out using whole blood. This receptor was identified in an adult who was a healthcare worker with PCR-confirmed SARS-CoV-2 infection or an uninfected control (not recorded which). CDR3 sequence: CASSYSGQAGLNIQYF. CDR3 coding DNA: TGTGCCAGCAGTTACTCGGGACAGGCCGGATTAAACATTCAGTACTTC.